The 23 T cell receptor beta chains presented below share a single source sample, sequenced in a study of CD4 T cells in relation to SARS-CoV-2 and coronaviruses. Unexposed donor CD4+ T cells date from about 2011-2018, before the COVID-19 pandemic. Assay: immunoSEQ multiplex PCR; the TCRdb copy retains only in-frame clones and omits some. The sample shows approximately 59,000 clones, more than 75% of them seen only once. Sequencing input: memory CD4+ T cells from PBMCs. The receptors derive from a human donor in good health.

This clone was seen a handful of times. At one of its ends the junction is not consistent with the germline gene, which may arise from a read error. The J gene is TRBJ2-5, the V gene TRBV7-7, with no clear D. CDR1 and CDR2 (germline): SSHAT, FNYEAQ (reference sequence). This CDR3 comprises 14 residues. The CDR3 region is CASSLSGTQETQYF. The CDR3 bases are TGTGCTAGCAGCTTATCCGGAACCCAAGAGACCCAGTACTTC.

The gene calls are TRBV19 and TRBJ2-1, with 7 positions matching TRBD2. Trimming at V came to 7 bases and at J to 8 bases, leaving 11 bases not matched to a gene. Germline-derived CDR1 and CDR2 are LNHDA and SQIVND (reference sequence). The CDR3 is 14 residues long. CDR3 DNA: TGTGCCAGTATTAGTGGACTAGGGGTCGATGAGCAGTTCTTC. Its protein product is CASISGLGVDEQFF.

The chain has TRBV12-3 or TRBV12-4 and TRBJ1-2, with D possibly matching TRBD1 (5 bases). The CDR3 length is 13 residues. Trimming cost V 7 bases and J 7 bases, with 16 bases left between them. As DNA, the CDR3 is TGTGCCAGCAACCCCAGCGGGGGTGGTGGCTACACCTTC. Amino acid sequence: CASNPSGGGGYTF.

The chain has TRBV28 and TRBJ1-1; D call uncertain. The CDR3 contains 13 residues. Germline loops: CDR1 MDHEN, CDR2 SYDVKM. V lost 7 bases to trimming and J lost 9 bases, with 18 bases between them. The CDR3 sequence: CASTSQRSLKAFF. The DNA for the CDR3 is TGTGCCAGCACCTCCCAGAGGTCTTTGAAAGCTTTCTTT.

This chain connects TRBV27 to TRBJ1-1; perhaps TRBD1 as D (6 bases). This CDR3 is built from 16 residues. Trimming took 5 bases from V and 0 from J, leaving 16 bases between them. Germline CDR1 reads MNHEY; CDR2 reads SMNVEV (reference sequence). CDR3 DNA sequence: TGTGCCAGCAGTCTACGCCGGGGGCAGCTGAACACTGAAGCTTTCTTT. Its protein is CASSLRRGQLNTEAFF.

V and J are TRBV9 and TRBJ2-5; a weak D match, TRBD1 (6 bases). Germline V gene data show CDR1 as SGDLS and CDR2 as YYNGEE. This CDR3 is 16 amino acids long. Trimming took off 4 bases at V and 2 bases at J, with 18 bases between the two ends. CDR3 residues: CASSPTRGQLQETQYF. The CDR3 nucleotides are TGTGCCAGCAGCCCAACCAGGGGTCAACTACAAGAGACCCAGTACTTC.

The V gene is TRBV6-2 or TRBV6-3, the J gene TRBJ2-5; 9 bases are shared with TRBD1. V lost 2 bases and J lost 4; bases outside the gene matches: 5. The CDR3 sequence is 15 residues long. Germline CDR1 is MNHEY and CDR2 is SVGEGT. The chain's CDR3 is CASSYRDRARETQYF. In DNA, the CDR3 is TGTGCCAGCAGTTACAGGGACAGGGCGCGAGAGACCCAGTACTTC.

The rearrangement uses TRBV2 and TRBJ2-3; D call uncertain. CDR1 is SNHLY and CDR2 is FYNNEI in the germline V gene. V lost 8 bases and J 3 bases, leaving 12 bases between the germline ends. This CDR3 region has 13 residues. The CDR3 here is CASLVQPTDTQYF. The CDR3 DNA follows: TGTGCCAGCCTGGTGCAGCCAACAGATACGCAGTATTTT.

This clone was detected only once. This chain links TRBV5-1 with TRBJ1-5, with 8 bases matching TRBD1. The trim removed 4 bases at V and 5 bases at J, leaving 8 bases unmatched. The CDR3 is made up of 15 amino acids. Germline-derived CDR1 and CDR2 are SGHRS and YFSETQ. CDR3 in amino acids: CASSPGGTGDQPQHF. The CDR3 bases are TGCGCCAGCAGCCCCGGAGGGACAGGAGATCAGCCCCAGCATTTT. The variable domain in full, completed from reference TRBV5-1 and TRBJ1-5, reads KAGVTQTPRYLIKTRGQQVTLSCSPISGHRSVSWYQQTPGQGLQFLFEYFSETQRNKGNFPGRFSGRQFSNSRSEMNVSTLELGDSALYLCASSPGGTGDQPQHFGDGTRLSIL.

The CDR3 protein is CASSPSGTYNEQFF. The CDR3, as DNA: TGTGCCAGCAGTCCGAGCGGGACCTACAATGAGCAGTTCTTC. The J gene is TRBJ2-1, the V gene TRBV27; TRBD2 matches at 7 bases. V lost 5 bases and J lost 2; bases outside the gene matches: 3. Germline V gene lookup returns CDR1 MNHEY and CDR2 SMNVEV (reference sequence). The CDR3 is made up of 14 amino acids.

This rearrangement joins TRBV27 to TRBJ2-2, with TRBD1 matching 7 bases. CDR3 size: 15 residues. The germline CDR1 and CDR2 sequences are MNHEY and SMNVEV (reference sequence). With 3 bases clipped from V and 3 bases from J, the junction kept 4 bases outside the gene matches. As DNA, the CDR3 is TGTGCCAGCAGTTTGTTTGGGACAGACACCGGGGAGCTGTTTTTT. It codes for CASSLFGTDTGELFF.

The chain links TRBV19 to TRBJ2-2; the D is unclear. CDR1 and CDR2 from the germline V gene are LNHDA and SQIVND (reference sequence). The CDR3 is 14 residues long. Trimming shortened V by 3 bases and J by 0 bases, and 5 bases separated the two germline ends. The CDR3 DNA sequence: TGTGCCAGTAGTATTGCCACGAACACCGGGGAGCTGTTTTTT. Translation: CASSIATNTGELFF.

V gene TRBV6-5 combines with J gene TRBJ1-2; TRBD1 matches 10 bases. Germline CDR1 MNHEY, CDR2 SVGAGI. After removal of 6 bases from V and 8 bases from J, the junction contained 9 bases not matched to a gene. The CDR3 totals 14 residues. The CDR3 sequence: CASRRTGGLGGYTF. CDR3 nucleotide sequence: TGTGCCAGCAGGCGGACAGGGGGGCTAGGAGGCTACACCTTC.

The CDR3 sequence: CASRSGTSGRYYEQYF. The CDR3 DNA reads TGTGCCAGCAGGTCCGGGACTAGCGGGAGGTACTACGAGCAGTACTTC. V usage is TRBV28 and J usage is TRBJ2-7, with 15 bases fitting TRBD2. Per germline, CDR1 MDHEN and CDR2 SYDVKM. The CDR3 spans 16 residues. V lost 6 bases and J lost 3; bases outside the gene matches: 6.

The rearrangement uses TRBV6-5 and TRBJ1-5, with 7 bases fitting TRBD1. Germline loops: CDR1 MNHEY, CDR2 SVGAGI. The CDR3 extends over 15 amino acids. The V gene end was trimmed by 6 bases and the J gene end by 7 bases; junction bases not matched to a gene: 12. CDR3 protein: CASRKGDRVGQPQHF. In nucleotides, the CDR3 is TGTGCCAGCAGAAAGGGTGACAGGGTTGGGCAGCCCCAGCATTTT.

The chain joins TRBV28 to TRBJ2-7; TRBD1 matches at 9 bases. The V gene end was trimmed by 5 bases and the J gene end by 2 bases; junction bases not matched to a gene: 10. There are 16 residues in the CDR3. The germline V gene has CDR1 MDHEN and CDR2 SYDVKM. The CDR3 DNA sequence: TGTGCCAGCAGTCCATCGGGACAGGGCTCTACCTACGAGCAGTACTTC. As protein: CASSPSGQGSTYEQYF. The full variable domain, in which reference TRBV28 and TRBJ2-7 provide the parts outside the CDR3, is DVKVTQSSRYLVKRTGEKVFLECVQDMDHENMFWYRQDPGLGLRLIYFSYDVKMKEKGDIPEGYSVSREKKERFSLILESASTNQTSMYLCASSPSGQGSTYEQYFGPGTRLTVT.

The rearrangement links TRBV29-1 to TRBJ2-1, with TRBD1 matching over 9 bases. Germline assignment: CDR1 SQVTM and CDR2 ANQGSEA. The CDR3 sequence is 13 residues long. Unmatched junction bases numbered 9, after V lost 7 bases and J lost 8 bases. The CDR3 is CSARTGAGDEQFF. In DNA form, the CDR3 reads TGCAGCGCTAGGACAGGGGCGGGCGATGAGCAGTTCTTC.

The chain employs TRBV5-6 and TRBJ1-5, with D possibly matching TRBD1 (6 bases). Trimming removed 0 bases at V and 4 bases at J, with 14 bases between. Germline V gene sequence: CDR1 SGHDT, CDR2 YYEEEE. The CDR3 is made up of 16 amino acids. The CDR3 nucleotides read TGTGCCAGCAGCTTGGGATGGGGGCAGGGAAATCAGCCCCAGCATTTT. As protein: CASSLGWGQGNQPQHF.

The chain combines TRBV5-4 with TRBJ2-3; D gene ambiguous. V lost 0 bases to trimming and J lost 0 bases, with 5 bases between them. The CDR3 has 14 residues. Germline lookup yields CDR1 SGHNT and CDR2 YYREEE (reference sequence). The CDR3 spells CASSLVGSTDTQYF. CDR3 DNA sequence: TGTGCCAGCAGCTTGGTGGGGAGCACAGATACGCAGTATTTT.

V usage is TRBV5-1 and J usage is TRBJ2-7; TRBD1 matches 9 bases. CDR3 length: 14 amino acids. V lost 4 bases to trimming and J lost 5 bases; unmatched junction nucleotides: 7. CDR1 is SGHRS and CDR2 is YFSETQ in the germline V gene. CDR3 sequence: CASSRRTGEDEQYF. The CDR3 DNA follows: TGCGCCAGCAGCAGGCGGACAGGGGAAGACGAGCAGTACTTC.

The genes are TRBV10-3 and TRBJ1-1; unclear D gene. The CDR3 totals 14 residues. Deletions cut 5 bases from V and 0 bases from J, with 10 bases between. Germline loops: CDR1 ENHRY, CDR2 SYGVKD. The chain's CDR3 is CAISPDGVNTEAFF. The CDR3 nucleotides are TGTGCCATCAGTCCTGACGGCGTGAACACTGAAGCTTTCTTT.

This clone occurred once. The chain's CDR3 is CASSLVAGGDQETQYF. Here the CDR3 DNA reads TGTGCCAGCAGCTTAGTGGCGGGGGGAGACCAAGAGACCCAGTACTTC. The chain links TRBV7-3 to TRBJ2-5, with 8 bases aligning to TRBD2. CDR3 length: 16 amino acids. CDR1 SGHTA and CDR2 FQGTGA come from the germline V gene. Unmatched junction bases numbered 5, after V lost 2 bases and J lost 0 bases. The whole variable domain, remainder taken from reference TRBV7-3 and TRBJ2-5, is GAGVSQTPSNKVTEKGKYVELRCDPISGHTALYWYRQSLGQGPEFLIYFQGTGAADDSGLPNDRFFAVRPEGSVSTLKIQRTERGDSAVYLCASSLVAGGDQETQYFGPGTRLLVL.

This clone was picked up a small number of times. The chain carries TRBV14 and TRBJ2-7; D perhaps matches TRBD1 (6 bases). The CDR3 has 16 amino acids. Germline assignment: CDR1 SGHDN and CDR2 FVKESK. V was cut by 2 bases and J by 3 bases, with 17 bases left in between. As DNA, the CDR3 is TGTGCCAGCAGCCAAATATCATGGGGGCAGGGCTACGAGCAGTACTTC. This sequence encodes CASSQISWGQGYEQYF.